A single sample is the source of the 7 T cell receptor beta chains below, sequenced in a study of blood T cell repertoires in COVID-19. This table comes from immunoSEQ multiplex PCR, and its TCRdb copy is limited to in-frame clones, with some not included. The sample records roughly 28,000 clones, over 75% being singletons. Material for sequencing was peripheral blood. The receptor set was obtained from a woman aged 45-65 years with active COVID-19.

The rearrangement links TRBV9 to TRBJ2-2, with 11 bases aligning to TRBD1. Germline V gene data show CDR1 as SGDLS and CDR2 as YYNGEE. The length of the CDR3 is 14 residues. V was clipped by 4 bases and J by 7 bases; unmatched bases: 3. CDR3 region: CASSSDRGRGELFF. In DNA form, the CDR3 reads TGTGCCAGCAGCTCGGACAGGGGGCGCGGGGAGCTGTTTTTT.

The chain carries TRBV4-2 and TRBJ2-7; D is perhaps TRBD2 (5 bases). In germline, CDR1 is LGHNA, CDR2 YNFKEQ. The V end was cut by 4 bases, the J end by 4 bases, with 17 bases between. The CDR3 spans 15 residues. CDR3 protein: CASSLRYGSGYEQYF. CDR3 nucleotide sequence: TGTGCCAGCAGCCTACGCTATGGGTCGGGGTACGAGCAGTACTTC.

This rearrangement joins TRBV19 to TRBJ1-2; D is possibly TRBD1 (5 bases). Germline V lookup: CDR1 LNHDA, CDR2 SQIVND (reference sequence). The CDR3 contains 15 residues. V lost 10 bases, J lost 7 bases, and 25 bases lay in between. The CDR3: CATSSSGVRFAGYTF. CDR3 nucleotides: TGTGCCACCTCATCCTCGGGGGTACGGTTTGCTGGCTACACCTTC.

This CDR3 is CSVHREPYNEQFF. The CDR3 DNA reads as TGCAGCGTTCACCGGGAACCCTACAATGAGCAGTTCTTC. V is TRBV29-1 and J is TRBJ2-1; D might be TRBD2 (5 bases). V lost 5 bases and J lost 2, with 10 bases in between. Germline values: CDR1 SQVTM, CDR2 ANQGSEA. There are 13 residues in the CDR3.

This clone was observed a single time. The gene calls are TRBV5-1 and TRBJ1-4; D gene unclear. CDR3 length: 14 amino acids. V was pared by 0 bases and J by 10 bases, with 13 bases between. Looked up from germline, CDR1 is SGHRS and CDR2 is YFSETQ. The CDR3: CASSLATRSAKLFF. The CDR3 nucleotides read TGCGCCAGCAGCTTGGCCACGCGGTCAGCAAAACTGTTTTTT.

The chain employs TRBV7-6 and TRBJ2-6; maybe TRBD1 (6 bases). V lost 1 base and J lost 0, with 16 bases in between. Germline V gene data show CDR1 as SGHVS and CDR2 as FNYEAQ. The CDR3 contains 19 residues. CDR3 sequence (DNA): TGTGCCAGCAGCTTAGGGCAGGGGTCGTTAAGCTCTGGGGCCAACGTCCTGACTTTC. It codes for CASSLGQGSLSSGANVLTF.

This clone was counted once. This chain links TRBV7-2 with TRBJ2-5; possibly TRBD2 for D (6 bases). In germline, CDR1 is SGHTA, CDR2 FQGNSA. The V gene lost 5 bases and the J gene lost 5 bases, with 15 bases spanning the gap. This CDR3 is 14 amino acids long. The CDR3 DNA reads TGTGCCAGCAGCCCGTGGAGGGCCGCGGAGACCCAGTACTTC. Encoded protein: CASSPWRAAETQYF.